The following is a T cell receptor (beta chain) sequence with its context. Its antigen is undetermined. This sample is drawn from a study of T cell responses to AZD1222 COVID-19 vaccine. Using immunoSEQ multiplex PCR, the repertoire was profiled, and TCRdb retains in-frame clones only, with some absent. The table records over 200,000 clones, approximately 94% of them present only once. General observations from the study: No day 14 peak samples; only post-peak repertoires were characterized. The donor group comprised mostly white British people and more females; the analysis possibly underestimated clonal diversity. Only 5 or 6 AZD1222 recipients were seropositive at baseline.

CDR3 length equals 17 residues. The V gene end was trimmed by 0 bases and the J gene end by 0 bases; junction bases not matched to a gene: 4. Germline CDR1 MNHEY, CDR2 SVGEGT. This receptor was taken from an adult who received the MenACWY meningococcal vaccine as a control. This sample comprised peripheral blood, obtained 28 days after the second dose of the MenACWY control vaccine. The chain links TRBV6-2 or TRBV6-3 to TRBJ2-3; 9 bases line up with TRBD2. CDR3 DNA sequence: TGTGCCAGCAGTTACTCCCGACTAGCGGCTAGCACAGATACGCAGTATTTT. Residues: CASSYSRLAASTDTQYF.